Sequencing of this T cell receptor beta chain was carried out in a study of identical twins. The V gene's germline CDR1 is SNHLY and CDR2 FYNNEI. The V and J ends lost 6 bases and 4 bases respectively, with 10 bases between them. CDR3 length: 14 amino acids. TCRdb reanalysed the 5' RACE reads using MiXCR and keeps one entry per CDR3 protein. Of about 1.7 million distinct CDR3 sequences in the sample, about 31% were seen once. Input material: cord blood. The genes are TRBV2 and TRBJ2-6; D not resolved. This TCR derives from a newborn girl in good health. The CDR3 DNA sequence: TGTGCCAGCAGCCGACGGGCCGGGGCCAACGTCCTGACTTTC. It codes for CASSRRAGANVLTF.